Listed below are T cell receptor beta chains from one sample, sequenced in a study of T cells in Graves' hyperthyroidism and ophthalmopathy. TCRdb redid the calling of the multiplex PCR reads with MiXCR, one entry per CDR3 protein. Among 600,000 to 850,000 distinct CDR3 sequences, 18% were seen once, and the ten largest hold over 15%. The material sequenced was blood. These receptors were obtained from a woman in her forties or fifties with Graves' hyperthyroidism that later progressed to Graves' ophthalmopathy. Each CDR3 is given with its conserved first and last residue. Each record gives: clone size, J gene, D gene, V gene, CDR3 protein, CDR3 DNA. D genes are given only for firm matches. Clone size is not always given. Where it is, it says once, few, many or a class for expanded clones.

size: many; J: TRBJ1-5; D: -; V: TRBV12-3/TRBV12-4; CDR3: CASSSFGGSYQPQHF; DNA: TGTGCCAGCAGTTCGTTCGGAGGAAGTTATCAGCCCCAGCATTTT
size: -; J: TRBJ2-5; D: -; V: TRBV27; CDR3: CASSKHPRETQYF; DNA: TGTGCCAGCAGTAAACACCCGCGGGAGACCCAGTACTTC
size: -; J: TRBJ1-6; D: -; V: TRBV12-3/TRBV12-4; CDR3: CASSSPEGGGSPLHF; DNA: TGTGCCAGCAGTTCCCCCGAGGGGGGCGGGTCACCCCTCCACTTT
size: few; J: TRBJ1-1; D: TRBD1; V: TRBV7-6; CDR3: CAARDSPHTEAFF; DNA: TGTGCCGCAAGGGACAGTCCCCACACTGAAGCTTTCTTT
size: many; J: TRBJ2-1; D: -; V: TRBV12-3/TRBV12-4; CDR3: CASSPHYYNEQFF; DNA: TGTGCCAGCAGTCCCCACTACTACAATGAGCAGTTCTTC
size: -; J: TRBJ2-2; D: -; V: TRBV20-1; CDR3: CSARVGVNTGELFF; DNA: TGCAGTGCTAGAGTAGGGGTGAACACCGGGGAGCTGTTTTTT
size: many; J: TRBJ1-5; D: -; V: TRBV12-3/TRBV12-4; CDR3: CASRPDRATQPQHF; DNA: TGTGCCAGCAGACCGGACCGTGCTACCCAGCCCCAGCATTTT
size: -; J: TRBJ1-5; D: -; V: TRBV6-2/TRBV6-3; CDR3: CASSQQTGLIGNQPQHF; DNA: TGTGCCAGCAGTCAACAAACAGGGTTGATTGGCAATCAGCCCCAGCATTTT
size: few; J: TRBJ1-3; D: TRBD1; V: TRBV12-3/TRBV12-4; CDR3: CASSFRDSGNTIYF; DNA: TGTGCCAGCTCCTTCCGGGACAGTGGAAACACCATATATTTT
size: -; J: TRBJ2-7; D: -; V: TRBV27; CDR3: CASSTSLNPYEQYF; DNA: TGTGCCAGCAGTACCTCCCTGAACCCCTACGAGCAGTACTTC
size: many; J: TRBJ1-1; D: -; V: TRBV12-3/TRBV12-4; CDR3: CASSFLGAMNTEAFF; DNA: TGTGCCAGCAGTTTCCTCGGAGCAATGAACACTGAAGCTTTCTTT
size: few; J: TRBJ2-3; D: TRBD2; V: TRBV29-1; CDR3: CSVETSGGFADTQYF; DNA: TGCAGCGTTGAAACTAGCGGGGGGTTTGCAGATACGCAGTATTTT
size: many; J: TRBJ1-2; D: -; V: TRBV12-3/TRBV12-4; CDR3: CASSLKRGAPYGYTF; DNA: TGTGCCAGCAGTTTAAAGAGGGGTGCCCCCTATGGCTACACCTTC
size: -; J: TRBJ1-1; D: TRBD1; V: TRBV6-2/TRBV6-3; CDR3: CASRTGGATEAFF; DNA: TGTGCCAGCAGAACAGGGGGAGCCACTGAAGCTTTCTTT
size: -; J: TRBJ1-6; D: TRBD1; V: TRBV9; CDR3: CASSAKDRNTMTNSPLHF; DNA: TGTGCCAGCAGCGCCAAGGACAGGAACACAATGACAAATTCACCCCTCCACTTT
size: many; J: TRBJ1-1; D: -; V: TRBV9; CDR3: CASSFAGQGTEAFF; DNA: TGTGCCAGCAGCTTTGCAGGGCAAGGCACTGAAGCTTTCTTT
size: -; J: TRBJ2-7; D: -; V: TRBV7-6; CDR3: CASSRSGPYEQYF; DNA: TGTGCCAGCAGCCGGTCAGGGCCTTACGAGCAGTACTTC
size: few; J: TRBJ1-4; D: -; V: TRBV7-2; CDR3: CASSLLLGNEKLFF; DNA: TGTGCCAGCAGCTTATTATTGGGTAATGAAAAACTGTTTTTT
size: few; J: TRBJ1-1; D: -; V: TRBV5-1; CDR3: CASSIGTASTEAFF; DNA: TGCGCCAGCAGCATCGGGACGGCGAGCACTGAAGCTTTCTTT
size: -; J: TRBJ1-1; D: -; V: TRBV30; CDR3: CAWSIRQILNTEAFF; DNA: TGTGCCTGGAGTATAAGACAAATTTTGAACACTGAAGCTTTCTTT
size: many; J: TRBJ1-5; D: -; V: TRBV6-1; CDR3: CASSEGYQPQHF; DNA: TGTGCCAGCAGCGAAGGGTACCAGCCCCAGCATTTT
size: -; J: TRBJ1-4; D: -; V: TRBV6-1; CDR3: CASSPRARLSNEKLFF; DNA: TGTGCCAGCAGTCCCCGGGCTCGATTGTCTAATGAAAAACTGTTTTTT
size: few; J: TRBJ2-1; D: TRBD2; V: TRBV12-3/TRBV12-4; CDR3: CASRGGGAGEQFF; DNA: TGTGCCAGCAGGGGCGGGGGGGCCGGTGAGCAGTTCTTC
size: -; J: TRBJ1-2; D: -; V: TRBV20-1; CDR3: CSAREFWGRDGYTF; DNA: TGCAGTGCTAGAGAATTTTGGGGGCGGGATGGCTACACCTTC
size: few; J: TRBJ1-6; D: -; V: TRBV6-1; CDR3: CASSEESGRNSPLHF; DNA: TGTGCCAGCAGTGAAGAATCAGGGCGTAATTCACCCCTCCACTTT
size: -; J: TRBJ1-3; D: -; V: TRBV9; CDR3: CASSGRVSGNTIYF; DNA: TGTGCCAGCAGTGGCAGGGTTTCTGGAAACACCATATATTTT
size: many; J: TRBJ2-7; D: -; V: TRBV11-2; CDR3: CASSPKQYF; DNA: TGTGCCAGCAGCCCGAAGCAGTACTTC